These 22 T cell receptor beta chains were all obtained from the same sample, sequenced in a study of cytotoxic CD8 clonotypes in ibrutinib-treated CLL. TCRdb keeps only in-frame clones here, not all; method: immunoSEQ multiplex PCR. The top ten clones hold around 2% of a sample with about 130,000 clones, over 75% of them seen once. The sample in question was PBMCs, obtained after 24 months of ibrutinib treatment. The receptors here all came from a human donor with chronic lymphocytic leukemia.

This rearrangement joins TRBV15 to TRBJ1-3, with D unclear. The CDR3 has 19 residues. Germline V gives CDR1 LNHNV, CDR2 YYDKDF (reference sequence). V lost 0 bases to trimming and J lost 4 bases, with 22 bases between them. Here the CDR3 DNA reads TGTGCCACCAGCAGAGATCCTATCGGTGGGCGCGTCGCCGGAAACACCATATATTTT. Its translation is CATSRDPIGGRVAGNTIYF. The full variable domain, in which reference TRBV15 and TRBJ1-3 provide the parts outside the CDR3, is DAMVIQNPRYQVTQFGKPVTLSCSQTLNHNVMYWYQQKSSQAPKLLFHYYDKDFNNEADTPDNFQSRRPNTSFCFLDIRSPGLGDTAMYLCATSRDPIGGRVAGNTIYFGEGSWLTVV.

The chain links TRBV27 to TRBJ2-1, with D tentatively TRBD2 (7 bases). The V end lost 0 bases, the J end lost 9 bases, and 15 bases lay between the germline ends. The V gene's germline CDR1 is MNHEY and CDR2 SMNVEV (reference sequence). This CDR3 has 15 residues. In nucleotides, the CDR3 is TGTGCCAGCAGTTTATCGGGTCTAGCGGACAGTGAGCAGTTCTTC. Protein sequence: CASSLSGLADSEQFF.

The rearrangement links TRBV4-3 to TRBJ1-2; tentatively, D is TRBD1 (6 bases). V lost 1 base, J lost 4 bases, and 13 bases lay in between. CDR3 length equals 15 residues. From germline, CDR1 is LGHNA and CDR2 YSLEER. CDR3 amino acids: CASSQGRTVPYGYTF. The CDR3 bases are TGCGCCAGCAGCCAAGGAAGGACAGTTCCCTATGGCTACACCTTC.

The chain combines TRBV28 with TRBJ2-1; D is possibly TRBD1 (6 bases). Germline lookup yields CDR1 MDHEN and CDR2 SYDVKM. The germline V and J ends were trimmed by 5 bases and 10 bases, with 12 bases remaining between them. The CDR3 has 12 residues. CDR3 coding DNA: TGTGCCAGCAGTGTACAGGGTTGGGAGCAGTTCTTC. It codes for CASSVQGWEQFF.

This chain links TRBV4-3 with TRBJ2-5; the match to TRBD2 covers 14 bases. The CDR3 has 16 residues. Germline V gene sequence: CDR1 LGHNA, CDR2 YSLEER. Losses at the gene ends were 3 bases for V and 5 bases for J; bases not matched to a gene: 5. The CDR3 bases are TGCGCCAGCAGCCAGACTAGCGGGGGGGCTGGTGAGACCCAGTACTTC. This encodes CASSQTSGGAGETQYF.

This sequence joins TRBV7-2 and TRBJ2-3, with a weak D call TRBD2 (5 bases). The CDR3 is 16 amino acids. V gave up 7 bases and J gave up 3 bases, with 20 bases separating them. Germline V gives CDR1 SGHTA, CDR2 FQGNSA. The CDR3 loop is CASIQWSGALTDTQYF. As DNA, the CDR3 is TGTGCCAGCATCCAGTGGAGCGGAGCTTTAACAGATACGCAGTATTTT.

The chain links TRBV5-1 to TRBJ1-5; TRBD1 is a possible D gene (6 bases). Germline assignment: CDR1 SGHRS and CDR2 YFSETQ. V was shortened by 4 bases and J by 4 bases, with 12 bases between the two germline ends. The CDR3 extends over 14 amino acids. CDR3 sequence: CASSIGTKNQPQHF. The CDR3, as DNA: TGCGCCAGCAGCATCGGGACAAAGAATCAGCCCCAGCATTTT.

The J gene is TRBJ1-2, the V gene TRBV9, with unresolved D. This CDR3 spans 13 amino acids. Looked up from germline, CDR1 is SGDLS and CDR2 is YYNGEE. V was shortened by 4 bases and J by 5 bases, with 12 bases between the two germline ends. The CDR3 here is CASSLGVGYGYTF. The CDR3 DNA is TGTGCCAGCAGCCTCGGGGTCGGATATGGCTACACCTTC.

The rearrangement uses TRBV7-2 and TRBJ1-2, with D tentatively TRBD1 (6 bases). Germline V CDR1 and CDR2: SGHTA, FQGNSA. The CDR3 is made up of 13 amino acids. V was trimmed by 2 bases and J by 8 bases, leaving 12 bases between them. The CDR3 reads CASSLSGGQGYTF. The CDR3, as DNA: TGTGCCAGCAGCTTAAGTGGGGGGCAAGGCTACACCTTC.

The chain links TRBV5-1 to TRBJ2-1; 12 bases align to TRBD2. The CDR3 sequence is 16 residues long. Germline values: CDR1 SGHRS, CDR2 YFSETQ. V shed 0 bases and J 6 bases; nucleotides not matched to a gene: 4. The CDR3 region is CASSLVASGRANEQFF. For the CDR3, the DNA is TGCGCCAGCAGCTTGGTGGCTAGCGGGAGGGCCAATGAGCAGTTCTTC.

The chain combines TRBV28 with TRBJ1-2; weak D call: TRBD1 (6 bases). V was cut by 3 bases and J by 4 bases, with 12 bases left in between. This CDR3 has 14 amino acids. Germline CDR1 and CDR2: MDHEN and SYDVKM. The CDR3 nucleotides are TGTGCCAGCAGTTTTGGGCAGGGGTCCTATGGCTACACCTTC. It encodes CASSFGQGSYGYTF.

The chain links TRBV7-2 to TRBJ2-1; D is perhaps TRBD2 (5 bases). V gave up 1 base and J gave up 2 bases, with 6 bases separating them. Germline CDR1 is SGHTA and CDR2 is FQGNSA. CDR3 size: 14 residues. The CDR3 DNA reads TGTGCCAGCAGCTTAGAACTAGCCTACAATGAGCAGTTCTTC. Translating it yields CASSLELAYNEQFF.

The chain couples TRBV18 to TRBJ1-4, with D uncertain. The CDR3 has 14 amino acids. V was clipped by 5 bases and J by 3 bases, with 10 bases between them. Germline loops: CDR1 KGHSH, CDR2 LQKENI. This CDR3 is CASSTWTANEKLFF. DNA for the CDR3: TGTGCCAGCTCAACCTGGACGGCTAATGAAAAACTGTTTTTT.

Only a few counts were recorded for this clone. V gene TRBV5-1 combines with J gene TRBJ2-7; D is undetermined. The length of the CDR3 is 13 residues. V lost 7 bases and J lost 4, with 15 bases in between. Germline V lookup: CDR1 SGHRS, CDR2 YFSETQ. Written as DNA, the CDR3 is TGCGCCAGCGGTTCCGGGTCAAGTTACGAGCAGTACTTC. Its protein product is CASGSGSSYEQYF.

The chain couples TRBV19 to TRBJ2-2; no reliable D call. Germline assignment: CDR1 LNHDA and CDR2 SQIVND (reference sequence). The CDR3 is 14 residues long. The V gene lost 0 bases and the J gene lost 2 bases, with 4 bases spanning the gap. CDR3 sequence: CASSIEINTGELFF. For the CDR3, the DNA is TGTGCCAGTAGTATAGAGATTAACACCGGGGAGCTGTTTTTT.

CDR3 region: CASSLGGTGRTEAFF. CDR3 DNA: TGTGCCAGCAGCTTAGGCGGGACAGGGCGGACTGAAGCTTTCTTT. This chain joins TRBV11-3 and TRBJ1-1; 9 bases line up with TRBD1. V lost 1 base to trimming and J lost 5 bases; unmatched junction nucleotides: 5. CDR3 length equals 15 residues. The germline CDR1 and CDR2 sequences are SGHNT and YENEEA. The full variable domain, rest sourced from reference TRBV11-3 and TRBJ1-1, is EAGVVQSPRYKIIEKKQPVAFWCNPISGHNTLYWYLQNLGQGPELLIRYENEEAVDDSQLPKDRFSAERLKGVDSTLKIQPAELGDSAVYLCASSLGGTGRTEAFFGQGTRLTVV.

The genes are TRBV9 and TRBJ2-1; D tentatively fits TRBD1 or TRBD2 (6 bases each). Trimming pared 7 bases from V and 0 bases from J, leaving 17 bases between. Germline V gives CDR1 SGDLS, CDR2 YYNGEE. This CDR3 has 16 residues. As DNA, the CDR3 is TGTGCCAGCTCCCAAGGGGGGTATAGCTCCTACAATGAGCAGTTCTTC. Its protein product is CASSQGGYSSYNEQFF.

This chain joins TRBV5-1 and TRBJ2-1; 10 nucleotides align to TRBD2. The CDR3 runs 19 residues. Germline V gives CDR1 SGHRS, CDR2 YFSETQ. The V gene end was trimmed by 3 bases and the J gene end by 0 bases; junction bases not matched to a gene: 12. The CDR3 DNA reads TGCGCCAGCAGCTCCCTTGGACTAGCGGTTCTGAGCTCCTACAATGAGCAGTTCTTC. This codes for CASSSLGLAVLSSYNEQFF.

The rearrangement joins TRBV28 to TRBJ2-2, with 8 bases identical to TRBD2. Losses at the gene ends were 2 bases for V and 7 bases for J; bases not matched to a gene: 15. The germline gives CDR1 MDHEN, CDR2 SYDVKM. The CDR3 contains 18 residues. The CDR3 sequence is CASSLIGVSGLGVGELFF. For the CDR3, the DNA is TGTGCCAGCAGTTTAATAGGTGTTTCGGGACTAGGGGTCGGGGAGCTGTTTTTT.

The chain employs TRBV6-1 and TRBJ1-5; D is ambiguous. CDR3 size: 14 residues. Trimming removed 1 base at V and 6 bases at J, with 10 bases between. From germline, CDR1 is MNHNS and CDR2 SASEGT. Written as DNA, the CDR3 is TGTGCCAGCAGTGAAGTAGGGAGTCGTCAGCCCCAGCATTTT. Amino acids: CASSEVGSRQPQHF.

J is TRBJ2-7 and V is TRBV28, with D perhaps matching TRBD1 or TRBD2 (6 bases each). The CDR3 sequence is 16 residues long. Per germline, CDR1 MDHEN and CDR2 SYDVKM. V lost 1 base and J 0 bases, leaving 13 bases between the germline ends. The CDR3 DNA is TGTGCCAGCAGTTTATTACCGGGGGCGAGCTCCTACGAGCAGTACTTC. As protein: CASSLLPGASSYEQYF.

This clone was found once. The rearrangement joins TRBV5-1 to TRBJ2-2, with 9 bases matching TRBD1. Germline CDR1 and CDR2: SGHRS and YFSETQ. The CDR3 contains 16 residues. With V trimmed by 5 bases and J by 0 bases, 5 bases remained unmatched. The chain's CDR3 is CASRGTGNPNTGELFF. DNA of the CDR3: TGCGCCAGCAGGGGGACAGGGAACCCGAACACCGGGGAGCTGTTTTTT.